The 30 T cell receptor beta chains listed next were all sequenced from one sample in a study of sequential checkpoint blockade in melanoma. Here immunoSEQ multiplex PCR was the method, and the copy in TCRdb shows in-frame clones only, minus some. Of some 40,000 clones in the sample, 32% were seen once. Specified treatment: randomized to nivolumab then ipilimumab (arm A) or the reverse (arm B). Sequencing used tumor tissue (inferred from file names), obtained from a patient given nivolumab and ipilimumab in sequence. The receptors stem from a human donor with melanoma.

This rearrangement joins TRBV30 to TRBJ1-5; weak D call: TRBD1 (5 bases). Looked up from germline, CDR1 is GTSNPN and CDR2 is SVGIG (reference sequence). Trimming shortened V by 5 bases and J by 7 bases, and 18 bases separated the two germline ends. This CDR3 contains 14 residues. CDR3 DNA: TGTGCCTGGGGAGGGGACTCCGGTACACAGCCCCAGCATTTT. It yields the protein CAWGGDSGTQPQHF. Together with reference TRBV30 and TRBJ1-5, the CDR3 gives the full variable domain: SQTIHQWPATLVQPVGSPLSLECTVEGTSNPNLYWYRQAAGRGLQLLFYSVGIGQISSEVPQNLSASRPQDRQFILSSKKLLLSDSGFYLCAWGGDSGTQPQHFGDGTRLSIL.

This clone came up a few times. This chain joins TRBV6-8 and TRBJ1-2, with 7 bases aligning to TRBD1. Unmatched junction bases numbered 4, after V lost 5 bases and J lost 4 bases. The germline gives CDR1 MNHGY, CDR2 SAAAGT. This CDR3 is built from 13 residues. The CDR3 DNA reads TGTGCCAGCAGTCTGGACAGGATCTATGGCTACACCTTC. Encoded protein: CASSLDRIYGYTF.

The gene calls are TRBV18 and TRBJ2-6; possibly TRBD1 for D (6 bases). Trimming left V 1 base short and J 1 base short, with 8 bases between. The CDR3 consists of 16 residues. Germline V gives CDR1 KGHSH, CDR2 LQKENI. Here the CDR3 DNA reads TGTGCCAGCTCACCACAAACAGGGTCTGGGGCCAACGTCCTGACTTTC. Translation: CASSPQTGSGANVLTF.

The CDR3 reads CASSLAGGVTFTYEQYF. The CDR3 nucleotides read TGTGCCAGCAGTTTAGCAGGGGGGGTCACATTCACCTACGAGCAGTACTTC. This chain connects TRBV27 to TRBJ2-7; the D call may be TRBD1 or TRBD2 (7 bases each). The CDR3 is 17 residues long. The germline V gene encodes CDR1 MNHEY and CDR2 SMNVEV (reference sequence). V was trimmed by 2 bases and J by 2 bases, leaving 19 bases between them.

The table lists this clone with a few counts. This chain uses TRBV18 with TRBJ1-1; TRBD1 might be the D (6 bases). Germline V lookup: CDR1 KGHSH, CDR2 LQKENI. V was shortened by 2 bases and J by 4 bases, with 11 bases between the two germline ends. CDR3 length equals 14 residues. The CDR3, as DNA: TGTGCCAGCTCACCAGGGGGCTGGTCCACTGAAGCTTTCTTT. It encodes CASSPGGWSTEAFF.

This clone appeared a few times. The CDR3 here is CASSLPRSSGANVLTF. The CDR3 bases are TGTGCCAGCAGCTTACCCCGCTCCTCTGGGGCCAACGTCCTGACTTTC. The chain joins TRBV11-3 to TRBJ2-6; D ambiguous. The V end lost 2 bases, the J end lost 0 bases, and 8 bases lay between the germline ends. CDR1 and CDR2 from the germline V gene are SGHNT and YENEEA. The CDR3 has 16 amino acids.

V is TRBV11-3 and J is TRBJ2-1, with 8 bases lining up with TRBD1. The CDR3 runs to 14 residues. V lost 4 bases, J lost 7 bases, and 6 bases stayed unmatched. CDR1 SGHNT and CDR2 YENEEA come from the germline V gene. The DNA for the CDR3 is TGTGCCAGCAGCTCTGACAGGGGTTTGAATGAGCAGTTCTTC. This gives the protein CASSSDRGLNEQFF.

This clone showed up just a few times. The J gene is TRBJ2-1, the V gene TRBV6-8, with 13 bases identical to TRBD2. The CDR3 covers 14 residues. In germline, CDR1 is MNHGY, CDR2 SAAAGT. V lost 10 bases, J lost 8 bases, and 8 bases stayed unmatched. In nucleotides, the CDR3 is TGTGCCATCGGGGGGACTAGCGGGATCGATGAGCAGTTCTTC. Protein sequence: CAIGGTSGIDEQFF.

The gene calls are TRBV10-3 and TRBJ2-3, with 9 bases lining up with TRBD2. J gave up 2 bases and V 2 bases, and 2 bases lay outside the gene matches. This CDR3 is 15 amino acids long. The germline CDR1 and CDR2 sequences are ENHRY and SYGVKD. The CDR3 region has the DNA TGTGCCATCAGTGAGGAGCGGGGGGCCACAGATACGCAGTATTTT. Translating gives CAISEERGATDTQYF.

The V gene is TRBV6-8, the J gene TRBJ1-2; 9 bases are a match to TRBD1. J gave up 8 bases and V 6 bases, and 13 bases lay outside the gene matches. The CDR3 runs to 15 residues. CDR1 is MNHGY and CDR2 is SAAAGT in the germline V gene. The CDR3 DNA reads as TGTGCCAGCAGCGTGTTGTGGACAGGGGAGGGCGGCTACACCTTC. This gives the protein CASSVLWTGEGGYTF.

This clone was seen many times. V and J are TRBV23-1 and TRBJ1-2; D unclear. TRBV23-1 is assigned to the ORF class and has an uncertain function. There are 15 residues in the CDR3. The V end lost 6 bases, the J end lost 0 bases, and 14 bases lay between the germline ends. CDR3 loop: CASSQDHPANYGYTF. In nucleotides, the CDR3 is TGCGCCAGCAGCCAAGATCATCCAGCTAACTATGGCTACACCTTC.

This clone was seen only a few times. CDR3 protein: CASSRGIGSYEQYF. CDR3 coding DNA: TGTGCCAGCAGCCGAGGGATTGGGTCCTACGAGCAGTACTTC. The V gene is TRBV11-3, the J gene TRBJ2-7; tentatively, D is TRBD2 (5 bases). Germline CDR1 reads SGHNT; CDR2 reads YENEEA. The CDR3 has 14 amino acids. Trimming removed 5 bases at V and 1 base at J, with 12 bases between.

This clone turned up a few times. V is TRBV11-3 and J is TRBJ2-1, with 7 positions matching TRBD2. Germline CDR1 reads SGHNT; CDR2 reads YENEEA. The CDR3 consists of 15 residues. V lost 1 base to trimming and J lost 4 bases; unmatched junction nucleotides: 4. The CDR3 DNA sequence: TGTGCCAGCAGCTTAGGCTGGGGGGGGTACAATGAGCAGTTCTTC. The encoded protein is CASSLGWGGYNEQFF.

This clone was counted a few times. The V call is TRBV6-8, the J call TRBJ2-3, with D perhaps being TRBD1 or TRBD2 (6 bases each). The CDR3 runs to 15 residues. Germline V gene lookup returns CDR1 MNHGY and CDR2 SAAAGT. Trimming took off 6 bases at V and 4 bases at J, with 17 bases between the two ends. The CDR3 bases are TGTGCCAGCAGGGCTAGCGTGGGGGCCGCAGATACGCAGTATTTT. This gives the protein CASRASVGAADTQYF.

This clone was observed a few times. The chain joins TRBV7-6 to TRBJ2-7; TRBD2 agrees at 10 bases. V shed 7 bases and J 7 bases; nucleotides not matched to a gene: 10. This CDR3 is built from 14 residues. CDR1 and CDR2 from the germline V gene are SGHVS and FNYEAQ. CDR3 loop: CASTPGTSAVEQYF. The DNA for the CDR3 is TGTGCCAGCACCCCCGGGACTAGCGCCGTGGAGCAGTACTTC.

The chain links TRBV10-2 to TRBJ2-7, with a tentative D call TRBD2 (6 bases). The CDR3 extends over 14 amino acids. Germline CDR1 is WSHSY and CDR2 is SAAADI. With 10 bases removed from V and 3 bases from J, the gap between germline ends came to 19 bases. CDR3 protein: CATSRDFPYYEQYF. CDR3 nucleotide sequence: TGCGCCACTTCCCGGGACTTTCCCTACTACGAGCAGTACTTC.

This clone was observed a few times. The chain has TRBV18 and TRBJ2-7; D is uncertain. Deletions cut 4 bases from V and 1 base from J, with 17 bases between. The CDR3 consists of 16 residues. Germline CDR1 and CDR2: KGHSH and LQKENI. The CDR3 protein is CASSRAGSSGSYEQYF. CDR3 coding DNA: TGTGCCAGCTCACGCGCCGGGTCATCTGGGTCCTACGAGCAGTACTTC.

This clone was seen more than once but under ten times. The rearrangement joins TRBV6-8 to TRBJ2-5, with 8 bases fitting TRBD2. V shed 4 bases, J shed 2 bases, and the junction held 6 bases outside the gene matches. Germline V CDR1 and CDR2: MNHGY, SAAAGT. The CDR3 runs 15 residues. CDR3 residues: CASSLPGTRQETQYF. CDR3 sequence (DNA): TGTGCCAGCAGTTTACCCGGGACTAGACAAGAGACCCAGTACTTC.

The sample holds a few counts of this clone. J is TRBJ1-5 and V is TRBV6-8; a weak D match, TRBD1 (5 bases). Germline CDR1 is MNHGY and CDR2 is SAAAGT. Trimming removed 2 bases at V and 11 bases at J, with 10 bases between. The CDR3 covers 12 residues. CDR3 DNA sequence: TGTGCCAGCAGTTACCCCGGAGGGGCCCAGCATTTT. Protein: CASSYPGGAQHF.

This chain connects TRBV19 to TRBJ1-3, with unresolved D. The length of the CDR3 is 17 residues. Between the trimmed V and J ends, which lost 3 bases and 0 bases, there was a span of 15 bases. Germline lookup yields CDR1 LNHDA and CDR2 SQIVND (reference sequence). The DNA for the CDR3 is TGTGCCAGTAGTATTTCGGTGCAGGCCGGCTCTGGAAACACCATATATTTT. Its translation: CASSISVQAGSGNTIYF.

This clone was counted only a few times. The chain recombines TRBV15 with TRBJ1-2; D is uncertain. CDR3 length: 14 residues. Germline V lookup: CDR1 LNHNV, CDR2 YYDKDF (reference sequence). V lost 0 bases and J lost 3, with 8 bases in between. CDR3 sequence (DNA): TGTGCCACCAGCAGAGATACGGATTACTATGGCTACACCTTC. Encoded protein: CATSRDTDYYGYTF.

The table lists this clone with a few counts. The chain is built from TRBV7-6 and TRBJ1-3, with D maybe TRBD1 (6 bases). The V and J ends lost 5 bases and 1 base respectively, with 12 bases between them. Germline CDR1 is SGHVS and CDR2 is FNYEAQ. There are 15 residues in the CDR3. CDR3 sequence: CASSGTGRSGNTIYF. The CDR3 DNA sequence: TGTGCCAGCAGCGGTACAGGGCGATCTGGAAACACCATATATTTT. The full variable domain, completed using reference TRBV7-6 and TRBJ1-3, is GAGVSQSPRYKVTKRGQDVALRCDPISGHVSLYWYRQALGQGPEFLTYFNYEAQQDKSGLPNDRFSAERPEGSISTLTIQRTEQRDSAMYRCASSGTGRSGNTIYFGEGSWLTVV.

In its sample, this clone was seen a few times. The chain is built from TRBV6-8 and TRBJ1-2, with 8 nucleotides matching TRBD1. This CDR3 region has 17 residues. Trimming cost V 5 bases and J 5 bases; bases outside gene matches: 16. The germline gives CDR1 MNHGY, CDR2 SAAAGT. The CDR3 spells CASSVTSGQGPWYGYTF. The CDR3 region has the DNA TGTGCCAGCAGTGTAACCTCCGGACAGGGCCCTTGGTATGGCTACACCTTC.

This clone occurred a few times. The chain recombines TRBV11-3 with TRBJ2-2; TRBD2 matches 11 bases. Germline lookup yields CDR1 SGHNT and CDR2 YENEEA. This CDR3 has 15 amino acids. V lost 3 bases and J lost 6; bases outside the gene matches: 3. The CDR3: CASSLTSGMAGELFF. The CDR3 DNA sequence: TGTGCCAGCAGCTTGACTAGCGGGATGGCCGGGGAGCTGTTTTTT.

This clone showed up just a few times. The genes are TRBV30 and TRBJ1-6, with a weak D call TRBD1 (5 bases). Germline CDR1 GTSNPN, CDR2 SVGIG (reference sequence). CDR3 length: 16 amino acids. With 2 bases removed from V and 8 bases from J, the gap between germline ends came to 19 bases. Here the CDR3 reads CAWSSTDRTRDSPLHF. The DNA for the CDR3 is TGTGCCTGGAGTAGCACGGACCGGACACGGGATTCACCCCTCCACTTT.

This clone was observed a handful of times. The chain links TRBV11-3 to TRBJ2-7, with 14 bases matching TRBD2. CDR3 length: 17 amino acids. The junction had 10 bases not matched to a gene; V was cut back by 4 bases and J by 5 bases. CDR1 and CDR2 from the germline V gene are SGHNT and YENEEA. The CDR3 protein is CASSSGPRLAGGNEQYF. CDR3 in DNA: TGTGCCAGCAGCTCCGGTCCCAGACTAGCGGGAGGGAACGAGCAGTACTTC.

This clone has only a few counts. The chain employs TRBV9 and TRBJ1-1; D remains unclear. CDR3 size: 13 residues. Germline V gives CDR1 SGDLS, CDR2 YYNGEE. The V end lost 0 bases, the J end lost 1 base, and 4 bases lay between the germline ends. CDR3 coding DNA: TGTGCCAGCAGCGTAGGCTCGAACACTGAAGCTTTCTTT. It yields the protein CASSVGSNTEAFF.

In regard to this clone: At one boundary the junction diverges from the germline segment, which might be a read error. The chain combines TRBV6-8 with TRBJ1-2; the D gene is possibly TRBD1 (6 bases). This CDR3 is 14 amino acids long. CDR1 and CDR2 from the germline V gene are MNHGY and SAAAGT. CDR3 loop: CAISGQRNNYGYTF. The CDR3 bases are TGTGCCATCAGTGGACAGCGAAACAACTATGGCTACACCTTC.

Ten or more counts support this clone. The chain links TRBV9 to TRBJ2-2; D is uncertain. CDR1 and CDR2 from the germline V gene are SGDLS and YYNGEE. V lost 0 bases to trimming and J lost 4 bases, with 10 bases between them. The CDR3 has 15 residues. The CDR3: CASSVGGVGTGELFF. For the CDR3, the DNA is TGTGCCAGCAGCGTAGGWGGGGTGGGCACCGGGGAGCTGTTTTTT. The full variable domain, its missing parts supplied by reference TRBV9 and TRBJ2-2, is DSGVTQTPKHLITATGQRVTLRCSPRSGDLSVYWYQQSLDQGLQFLIQYYNGEERAKGNILERFSAQQFPDLHSELNLSSLELGDSALYFCASSVGGVGTGELFFGEGSRLTVL.

The chain employs TRBV1 and TRBJ2-7. TRBV1 is flagged as a pseudogene. This CDR3 has 13 residues. The CDR3 sequence: CASSQGKGYEQYF. CDR3 DNA: TGCGCCAGCAGCCAAGGGAAGGGATACGAGCAGTACTTC.